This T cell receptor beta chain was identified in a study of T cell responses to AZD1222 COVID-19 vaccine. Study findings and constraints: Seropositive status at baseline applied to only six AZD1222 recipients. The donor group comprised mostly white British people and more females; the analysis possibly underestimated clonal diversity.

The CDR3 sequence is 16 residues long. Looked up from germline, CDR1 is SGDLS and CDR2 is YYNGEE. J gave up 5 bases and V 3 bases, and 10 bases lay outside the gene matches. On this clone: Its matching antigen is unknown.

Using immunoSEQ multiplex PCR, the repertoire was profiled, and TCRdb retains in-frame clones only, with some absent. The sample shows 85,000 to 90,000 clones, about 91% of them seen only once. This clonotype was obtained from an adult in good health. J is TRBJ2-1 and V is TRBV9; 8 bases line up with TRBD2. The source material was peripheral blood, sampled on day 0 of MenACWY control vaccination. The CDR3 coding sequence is TGTGCCAGCAGCGCCGGGACTAGTTCGTCGGACAATGAGCAGTTCTTC. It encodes CASSAGTSSSDNEQFF.